This T cell receptor (beta chain) was recorded in a study of blood T cell repertoires in COVID-19. Looking at the study overall: Specimens from acute and convalescent COVID-19 originated in the United States, Italy and Spain. Sources were T cells, B-cell-depleted T cells, or PBMCs; the material itself was cDNA or gDNA.

In the original workflow: Estimates of nucleated cell counts were drawn from the amplification of reference gene primers. Sequencing used immunoSEQ multiplex PCR; TCRdb keeps in-frame clones, though not all of them. V, J and clone size derive from that table, while D and trimming were established from the DNA sequence. Among roughly 80,000 clones listed, over 75% were seen once. The sequenced sample consisted of peripheral blood. The TCR originated in a human donor in a cohort sampled during active COVID-19.

CDR3 nucleotide sequence: TGTGCCAGCAGTGTTGACAGGGACGACGAGCAGTACTTC. It encodes CASSVDRDDEQYF. The chain joins TRBV12-3 or TRBV12-4 to TRBJ2-7, with 7 bases that match TRBD1. The length of the CDR3 is 13 residues. The V gene end was trimmed by 5 bases and the J gene end by 5 bases; junction bases not matched to a gene: 6.